There are a few counts of the clone carrying this T cell receptor beta chain. Antigen: not known. The entry originates in a study of cytomegalovirus exposure and HLA in healthy donors. Vbeta (60) and Jbeta (13) primers were used in the PCR. The table came from immunoSEQ multiplex PCR; TCRdb's copy has only in-frame clones and leaves some out. Of about 210,000 clones in the sample, 85% were seen once. Study results and caveats: V- and J-gene trimming in TCR beta was tied to a missense DCLRE1C variant by an analysis performed later.

The material sequenced was PBMCs. The source is a girl aged 2-10 years in good health and CMV-seronegative.

CDR3 nucleotides: TGTGCCATCAGTGAGTCGGGAGGGTTGAGAGGAGCTTTCTTT. The encoded protein is CAISESGGLRGAFF. The rearrangement joins TRBV10-3 to TRBJ1-1; D gene uncertain. The CDR3 extends over 14 amino acids. Germline lookup yields CDR1 ENHRY and CDR2 SYGVKD. V lost 0 bases to trimming and J lost 10 bases, with 15 bases between them.